This T cell receptor (beta chain) was documented in a study of vaccination and CD4 T cells after COVID-19 (dated by TCRdb to the early 2020s). General notes on the study: Convalescent patients had a positive SARS-CoV-2 result on nasal swab PCR, and of these patients, several had mild disease and one had severe disease. Post-vaccine blood samples were collected a median of around 70 days after the second vaccine dose, ranging from roughly 13 to 241 days. In more than eight COVID-19 convalescent patients and a handful of infection-naive healthy vaccine recipients, researchers compared the spike-specific CD4+ TCR repertoire from before mRNA vaccination with the repertoire from after. Participants got two doses of the Pfizer-BioNTech BNT162b2 vaccine (n=8) or two doses of the Moderna mRNA-1273 vaccine (n=2). For stimulating the cultures, overlapping spike peptide pools were used, derived from SARS-CoV-2 as well as from the common cold coronaviruses HCoV-NL63, HCoV-OC43 and HCoV-229E. Control cultures used a CEFX viral epitope pool as positive control, an HIV-1 Nef peptide pool as negative control, or no peptide. Six males and four females were included in the convalescent cohort, with two Hispanic individuals, seven Caucasians, two Asians and one multiracial person represented. Post-COVID blood samples were collected from convalescent patients a median of around 100 days after diagnosis, with a range of roughly 30 to 161 days.

This clonotype showed up just once. Its antigen has not been determined. The sample holds no much larger clone one base away, and base qualities are not on file. One read yields weak evidence. The treatment or condition tag for this specimen amounts to: approximately 10-day PBMC culture with coronavirus spike peptide pools or control peptides (ViraFEST assay). The study used the ViraFEST assay, which expanded antigen-specific T cells with peptide pools and then identified expanded clonotypes by TCR sequencing. The convalescent patients' positive SARS-CoV-2 PCR tests fell between March and December 2020, which was before the Alpha, Beta and Delta variants emerged in the United States. Over 1.5 million PBMCs per well were cultured in IMDM with roughly 5% human AB serum and roughly 10 IU/ml IL-2, plus 10 ug/ml peptide pools. Half of the culture medium was replaced with fresh IL-2-containing medium on days 3 and 7. After around 11 days of culture, CD4+ T cells were isolated by negative selection using the EasySep CD4+ T cell isolation kit. Ficoll-Paque Plus gradient centrifugation was used to isolate PBMCs from whole blood, and the isolated PBMCs were then either used fresh or cryopreserved at -140C. Culture conditions were generally each tested in triplicate wells.

The cysteine opens and the phenylalanine closes a CDR3 of 16 amino acids. Here the CDR3 DNA is all that survives: 48 bases in frame from base 1. Reading the germline V gene gives CDR1 SGHVS and CDR2 FNYEAQ. V is trimmed back by 5 bases and J by 0 bases, and the junction contains 5 bases that no gene match accounts for. What the work shows at the level of the full study, not this receptor alone: Among convalescent patients, a median around 83% of the SARS-CoV-2-reactive clones seen after vaccination appeared only after vaccination, which suggests priming specific to the vaccine. Of the vaccine-specific clones in convalescent patients, 304 of 307, or nearly all, reacted only to SARS-CoV-2 spike and did not cross-react with common cold coronaviruses. The median number of SARS-CoV-2-reactive clonotypes rose from around 22 after infection to 30 to 45 after vaccination, but the change was not significant. Relatively few convalescent patients were included in the study, and early timepoints after natural infection were not analyzed.

Libraries were made using PCR. DNA from cultured CD4+ T cells underwent TCR sequencing with the Oncomine TCR Beta short-read assay at the Johns Hopkins FTIC core. The QIAamp micro DNA kit was used to extract genomic DNA from the cultured CD4+ T cells. Oncomine TCR Beta libraries from cultured CD4+ T cells were pooled using unique dual indexes and sequenced on an Illumina iSeq 100. In the paper's pipeline: Non-productive sequences were removed, and CDR3s that did not start with C, did not end with F or W, or were shorter than 7 amino acids were discarded. The MANAFEST web application identified antigen-specific clonotypes by comparing peptide-stimulated wells against reference wells and other culture wells. To be called positive, a clone needed an FDR below 0.05, an odds ratio above 5, and a productive frequency above 0.1% in at least two of three replicate wells. A clonotype was classed as cross-reactive if the clonotype showed significant expansion both in SARS-CoV-2 spike wells and in at least one common cold coronavirus spike condition. Similarity between CDR3 sequences was evaluated in R version 3.6.1 using Levenshtein distances (stringdist) and unrooted phylogenetic trees (ape). In TCRdb, the public reads were trimmed at Q25 with fastp and aligned with MiXCR, with productive beta chains retained. All rows with the same CDR3 protein become a single entry with the most common DNA and genes. The authors' filters were not applied to this entry. The sample data list roughly 13,000 distinct CDR3 sequences, and about 50% of these were observed just once. Roughly 12% of the sample is taken by the ten largest.

Sample: CD4+ T cells from blood, cultured in vitro. The rearranged segments are TRBV7-6 and TRBJ1-1; 11 central nucleotides agree with TRBD1. The TCR was taken from a human donor who had recovered from COVID-19. The DNA sequence is given as TGTGCCAGCAGCCTCCGGGACAGGGGGGTGAACACTGAAGCTTTCTTT. Its protein is CASSLRDRGVNTEAFF.